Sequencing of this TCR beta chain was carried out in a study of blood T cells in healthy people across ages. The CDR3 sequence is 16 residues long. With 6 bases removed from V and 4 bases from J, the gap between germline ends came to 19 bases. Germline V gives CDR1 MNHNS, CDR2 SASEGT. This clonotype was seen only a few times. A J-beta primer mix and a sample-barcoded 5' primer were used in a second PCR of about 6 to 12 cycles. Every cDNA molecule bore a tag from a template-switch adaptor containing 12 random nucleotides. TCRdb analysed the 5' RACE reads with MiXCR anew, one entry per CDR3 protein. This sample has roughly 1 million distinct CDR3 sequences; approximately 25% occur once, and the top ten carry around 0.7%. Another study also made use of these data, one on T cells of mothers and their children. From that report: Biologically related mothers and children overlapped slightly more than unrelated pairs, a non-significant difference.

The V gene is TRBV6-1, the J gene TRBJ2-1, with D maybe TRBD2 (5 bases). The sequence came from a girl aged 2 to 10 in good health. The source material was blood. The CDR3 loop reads CASSPSPAEAYNEQFF. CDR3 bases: TGTGCCAGCAGCCCCAGCCCGGCGGAGGCGTACAATGAGCAGTTCTTC.